The source of this T cell receptor beta chain is a study of Ad26.COV2.S vaccination and SARS-CoV-2 variants. Points from the study as a whole: After vaccination, reports described spike-specific CD8+ and CD4+ T cell responses as showing substantial breadth.

Treatment noted: some 20 received Ad26.COV2.S at low or high dose, single or two shots; roughly 5 received placebo; per-sample allocation not given. All samples were drawn on day 63, counting from the first vaccine or placebo injection. The CDR3 runs 15 residues. V was pared by 1 base and J by 0 bases, with 10 bases between. CDR1 is GTSNPN and CDR2 is SVGIG in the germline V gene (reference sequence). Produced via immunoSEQ multiplex PCR; TCRdb's table is partial and in-frame only. This table holds about 460,000 clones, roughly nine tenths found once. Note on this clone: Its cognate antigen is unknown.

Source: peripheral blood, taken in a trial of Ad26.COV2.S vaccine versus placebo. The clonotype originates from a person between 18 and 59 years old who received the Ad26.COV2.S COVID-19 vaccine or a placebo. This chain connects TRBV30 to TRBJ1-3; D unresolved. In nucleotides, the CDR3 is TGTGCCTGGAGTGCTTTGCAGATCTCTGGAAACACCATATATTTT. It specifies CAWSALQISGNTIYF.